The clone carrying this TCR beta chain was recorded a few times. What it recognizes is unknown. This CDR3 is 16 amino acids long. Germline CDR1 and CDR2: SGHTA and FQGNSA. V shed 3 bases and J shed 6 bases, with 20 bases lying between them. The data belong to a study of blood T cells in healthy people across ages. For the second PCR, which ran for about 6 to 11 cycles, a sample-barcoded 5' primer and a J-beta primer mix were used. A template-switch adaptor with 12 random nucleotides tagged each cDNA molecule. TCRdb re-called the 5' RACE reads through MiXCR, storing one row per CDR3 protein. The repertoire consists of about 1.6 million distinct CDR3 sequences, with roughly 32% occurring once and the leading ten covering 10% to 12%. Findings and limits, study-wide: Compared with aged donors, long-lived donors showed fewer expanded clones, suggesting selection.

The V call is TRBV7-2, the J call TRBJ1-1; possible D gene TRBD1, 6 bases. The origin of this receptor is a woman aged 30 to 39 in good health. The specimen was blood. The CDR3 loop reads CASSLGQGLYPAEAFF. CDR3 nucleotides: TGTGCCAGCAGCTTGGGTCAGGGGCTTTATCCTGCTGAAGCTTTCTTT.